Presented here are 32 T cell receptor beta chains from one specimen sequenced in a study of a mutant IDH1 vaccine in newly diagnosed glioma. TCRdb's copy holds only in-frame clones and misses some; the assay was immunoSEQ multiplex PCR. The table lists 20,000 to 25,000 clones, 79% of them singletons. No antigen has been identified for these receptors. Specified time point: week 11, during vaccination. Vaccination used 300 ug of mutant IDH1 20-mer peptide per dose, with topical imiquimod. The sample in question was PBMCs, obtained from a glioma patient whose treatment included an IDH1 peptide vaccine. These receptors originate from a man aged 40-49 years with glioma.

Only a few counts were recorded for this clone. The chain links TRBV29-1 to TRBJ1-1; maybe TRBD1 (5 bases). Trimming took off 0 bases at V and 5 bases at J, with 10 bases between the two ends. Germline V gene lookup returns CDR1 SQVTM and CDR2 ANQGSEA. The CDR3 consists of 13 residues. This chain's CDR3 is CSVEDRRGTEAFF. In DNA form, the CDR3 reads TGCAGCGTTGAAGATCGACGGGGGACTGAAGCTTTCTTT.

The chain employs TRBV4-1 and TRBJ1-1; D is unresolved. The CDR3 covers 14 residues. The V gene's germline CDR1 is MGHRA and CDR2 YSYEKL. The V end lost 5 bases, the J end lost 6 bases, and 16 bases lay between the germline ends. The CDR3 region is CASSAAPFEAEAFF. The CDR3 region has the DNA TGCGCCAGCAGCGCTGCCCCTTTCGAGGCTGAAGCTTTCTTT.

The chain employs TRBV10-3 and TRBJ1-5; D uncertain. Germline CDR1 reads ENHRY; CDR2 reads SYGVKD. This CDR3 region has 14 residues. Trimming took 3 bases from V and 3 from J, leaving 9 bases between them. The CDR3 here is CAISEDPSNQPQHF. CDR3 coding DNA: TGTGCCATCAGTGAAGACCCCTCCAATCAGCCCCAGCATTTT.

The chain couples TRBV11-2 to TRBJ2-7; 9 bases line up with TRBD1. J gave up 1 base and V 6 bases, and 4 bases lay outside the gene matches. The CDR3 spans 14 residues. CDR1 is SGHAT, CDR2 FQNNGV, per germline. CDR3 in DNA: TGTGCCAGCAGTCTAGACAGGGGGTCCTACGAGCAGTACGTC. As protein: CASSLDRGSYEQYV.

The chain joins TRBV7-2 to TRBJ1-5, with 9 bases that match TRBD1. Trimming took 6 bases from V and 7 from J; bases not matched to a gene: 4. CDR3 length equals 13 residues. Germline V gives CDR1 SGHTA, CDR2 FQGNSA. The DNA for the CDR3 is TGTGCCAGCAGTTACAGGGGGCAACAGCCCCAGCATTTT. Translation gives CASSYRGQQPQHF.

V usage is TRBV25-1 and J usage is TRBJ1-2; D not resolved. The CDR3 loop spans 14 amino acids. The V gene's germline CDR1 is MGHDK and CDR2 SYGVNS. V lost 2 bases, J lost 3 bases, and 10 bases lay in between. CDR3 bases: TGTGCCAGCAGTGAAGGTGGTGTGGACTATGGCTACACCTTC. It is translated as CASSEGGVDYGYTF.

This clone was recorded a few times. The chain combines TRBV29-1 with TRBJ1-1; D remains unclear. Trimming shortened V by 5 bases and J by 4 bases, and 11 bases separated the two germline ends. Germline loops: CDR1 SQVTM, CDR2 ANQGSEA. There are 12 residues in the CDR3. The CDR3 loop reads CSVSMGGTEAFF. As DNA, the CDR3 is TGCAGCGTTTCGATGGGTGGCACTGAAGCTTTCTTT.

The rearrangement joins TRBV13 to TRBJ2-2, with D perhaps TRBD1 (6 bases). Germline V CDR1 and CDR2: PRHDT, FYEKMQ (reference sequence). CDR3 size: 16 residues. V dropped 5 bases and J dropped 0 bases, with 13 bases sitting between them. The CDR3 protein is CASSILRGANTGELFF. The CDR3 nucleotides are TGTGCCAGCAGCATTCTCAGGGGCGCGAACACCGGGGAGCTGTTTTTT.

The rearrangement uses TRBV7-9 and TRBJ1-4; D not certain. V was cut by 5 bases and J by 12 bases, with 13 bases left in between. Germline V gives CDR1 SEHNR, CDR2 FQNEAQ (reference sequence). This CDR3 has 12 residues. CDR3 DNA sequence: TGTGCCAGCAGCCCGCGTTTTGGGGAACTGTTTTTT. Protein product: CASSPRFGELFF.

DNA for the CDR3: TGTGCCAGCAGCTTAGGCAGGGGACCTGAAGCTTTCTTT. Translated: CASSLGRGPEAFF. This chain uses TRBV7-2 with TRBJ1-1; tentatively, D is TRBD1 (6 bases). This CDR3 contains 13 residues. Per the germline V gene, CDR1 is SGHTA and CDR2 is FQGNSA. With 1 base removed from V and 6 bases from J, the gap between germline ends came to 9 bases.

V gene TRBV25-1 combines with J gene TRBJ2-1; 8 bases align to TRBD1. The CDR3 is 15 residues long. Germline-derived CDR1 and CDR2 are MGHDK and SYGVNS. V shed 5 bases, J shed 5 bases, and the junction held 8 bases outside the gene matches. CDR3 sequence (DNA): TGTGCCAGCAGTCCCTTCGGGACAGGAGACAATGAGCAGTTCTTC. Protein: CASSPFGTGDNEQFF.

The chain carries TRBV6-5 and TRBJ1-1; D gene ambiguous. The CDR3 totals 11 residues. Germline V lookup: CDR1 MNHEY, CDR2 SVGAGI. With 8 bases removed from V and 6 bases from J, the gap between germline ends came to 10 bases. For the CDR3, the DNA is TGTGCCAGCCGAAAAGGGCCTGAAGCTTTCTTT. It translates to CASRKGPEAFF.

There are a few counts of this clone. V and J are TRBV29-1 and TRBJ1-1; 7 bases match TRBD1. V lost 3 bases, J lost 6 bases, and 13 bases stayed unmatched. CDR1 and CDR2 (germline): SQVTM, ANQGSEA. This CDR3 region has 15 residues. In DNA form, the CDR3 reads TGCAGCGTTGATGGGGGCAGGACAGGCCTCTCTGAAGCTTTCTTT. Its protein is CSVDGGRTGLSEAFF.

The gene calls are TRBV5-1 and TRBJ1-3, with 8 nucleotides matching TRBD1. This CDR3 comprises 16 residues. V was pared by 0 bases and J by 2 bases, with 4 bases of the junction left unmatched. CDR1 is SGHRS, CDR2 YFSETQ, per germline. This CDR3 is CASSLEGRGPGNTIYF. The CDR3 DNA reads as TGCGCCAGCAGCTTGGAAGGCAGGGGGCCTGGAAACACCATATATTTT.

The chain joins TRBV4-3 to TRBJ2-1; D gene uncertain. The CDR3 has 14 residues. Per the germline V gene, CDR1 is LGHNA and CDR2 is YSLEER. Trimming took off 0 bases at V and 6 bases at J, with 9 bases between the two ends. This CDR3 reads CASSQDLAGNEQFF. The CDR3 bases are TGCGCCAGCAGCCAAGATCTGGCCGGCAATGAGCAGTTCTTC.

The chain combines TRBV20-1 with TRBJ1-2; D call uncertain. Trimming shortened V by 4 bases and J by 10 bases, and 7 bases separated the two germline ends. Per germline, CDR1 DFQATT and CDR2 SNEGSKA (reference sequence). The CDR3 sequence is 9 residues long. The CDR3 spells CSAKGVYTF. CDR3 bases: TGCAGTGCTAAAGGCGTCTACACCTTC.

This rearrangement joins TRBV11-2 to TRBJ2-1; no clear D gene. The CDR3 covers 15 residues. V lost 1 base, J lost 8 bases, and 15 bases lay in between. Germline V lookup: CDR1 SGHAT, CDR2 FQNNGV. CDR3 nucleotide sequence: TGTGCCAGCAGCTTAGCGGCAGTCCCTAGGGATGAGCAGTTCTTC. Protein: CASSLAAVPRDEQFF.

The chain recombines TRBV21-1 with TRBJ1-2. TRBV21-1 is tagged as a pseudogene. The CDR3 is made up of 17 amino acids. CDR3 sequence reads: CASSKRPPGPGAYGYTF. The CDR3 DNA sequence: TGTGCCAGCAGCAAAAGGCCCCCTGGGCCGGGGGCCTATGGCTACACCTTC.

The chain combines TRBV4-1 with TRBJ2-2, with TRBD1 as a possible D gene (6 bases). The CDR3 loop spans 17 amino acids. Looked up from germline, CDR1 is MGHRA and CDR2 is YSYEKL. The germline V and J ends were trimmed by 1 base and 2 bases, with 14 bases remaining between them. CDR3 coding DNA: TGCGCCAGCAGCCAAGGGGACACCTTTTTTAACACCGGGGAGCTGTTTTTT. Protein product: CASSQGDTFFNTGELFF.

This clone was seen a single time. The V gene is TRBV27, the J gene TRBJ1-2; no definite D call. The CDR3 consists of 15 residues. V lost 0 bases and J 4 bases, leaving 12 bases between the germline ends. In germline, CDR1 is MNHEY, CDR2 SMNVEV (reference sequence). The CDR3 DNA is TGTGCCAGCAGTTTATCACCCTATCCCGGCTATGGCTACACCTTC. The encoded protein is CASSLSPYPGYGYTF.

J is TRBJ2-1 and V is TRBV10-3, with D tentatively TRBD2 (5 bases). V gave up 6 bases and J gave up 7 bases, with 19 bases separating them. The CDR3 loop spans 15 amino acids. The germline gives CDR1 ENHRY, CDR2 SYGVKD. CDR3 bases: TGTGCCATCAGAGGAGCTGGAGGTCAAGGAAATGAGCAGTTCTTC. Amino acid sequence: CAIRGAGGQGNEQFF.

J is TRBJ2-7 and V is TRBV5-1; possible D gene TRBD1, 6 bases. The CDR3 contains 14 residues. Trimming removed 7 bases at V and 0 bases at J, with 14 bases between. Germline CDR1 SGHRS, CDR2 YFSETQ. The CDR3 protein is CASGNTGSSYEQYF. DNA of the CDR3: TGCGCCAGCGGCAACACAGGGAGCTCCTACGAGCAGTACTTC.

This clone was counted between two and nine times. The chain is built from TRBV29-1 and TRBJ2-3, with 11 bases identical to TRBD1. In germline, CDR1 is SQVTM, CDR2 ANQGSEA. Trimming cost V 0 bases and J 7 bases; bases outside gene matches: 6. The CDR3 contains 15 residues. CDR3 sequence (DNA): TGCAGCGTTGAAGATCAGGGACAGGGGGGATATACGCAGTATTTT. Its translation: CSVEDQGQGGYTQYF.

The chain uses TRBV6-1 and TRBJ1-3; no reliable D call. The germline V gene encodes CDR1 MNHNS and CDR2 SASEGT. The CDR3 has 14 amino acids. V lost 6 bases and J lost 11, with 20 bases in between. For the CDR3, the DNA is TGTGCCAGCAGAGTGCAGGTTATGAAAGATGCCATATATTTT. Amino acids: CASRVQVMKDAIYF.

The chain recombines TRBV28 with TRBJ1-1; D gene uncertain. Trimming shortened V by 6 bases and J by 1 base, and 6 bases separated the two germline ends. Germline-derived CDR1 and CDR2 are MDHEN and SYDVKM. This CDR3 has 12 residues. DNA for the CDR3: TGTGCCAGCAGCCTGCAGAACACTGAAGCTTTCTTT. Translated, it gives CASSLQNTEAFF.

A remark on this clone: The junction departs from the called germline gene at one end, perhaps through a read error. The same CDR3 is also encoded by other DNA sequences in this sample. The CDR3 DNA is TGCGCCACCAGCAGAGGGTTAACCTTACCTACAGATACGCAGTATTTT. It codes for CATSRGLTLPTDTQYF. This rearrangement joins TRBV15 to TRBJ2-3; TRBD2 might be the D (5 bases). Looked up from germline, CDR1 is LNHNV and CDR2 is YYDKDF (reference sequence). The CDR3 contains 16 residues.

This chain connects TRBV13 to TRBJ2-1; TRBD1 might be the D (5 bases). Per the germline V gene, CDR1 is PRHDT and CDR2 is FYEKMQ (reference sequence). The CDR3 runs to 15 residues. V lost 5 bases and J lost 12, with 23 bases in between. The CDR3 reads CASSAQGVKPLGQFF. The CDR3 region has the DNA TGTGCCAGCAGCGCCCAGGGTGTGAAGCCGCTTGGGCAGTTCTTC.

As concerns this clone: Germline is not matched at one junction end, which may reflect a read error. The chain employs TRBV7-9 and TRBJ2-5, with 7 bases identical to TRBD1. The length of the CDR3 is 17 residues. From germline, CDR1 is SEHNR and CDR2 FQNEAQ (reference sequence). The CDR3 nucleotides read TGTGCCAGCAGCCCCCCCTGGACAGGCGCCCACCAAGAGGCCCAGTACTTC. Its translation is CASSPPWTGAHQEAQYF.

This sequence joins TRBV21-1 and TRBJ2-7; TRBD2 was called by the table and not checked on the DNA. TRBV21-1 counts as a pseudogene. This CDR3 has 17 residues. The CDR3 is CASSGTSGSTLSHEQYV. The CDR3 coding sequence is TGTGCCAGCTCCGGGACTAGCGGGAGTACTCTAAGCCACGAGCAGTACGTC.

The gene calls are TRBV18 and TRBJ1-1, with D uncertain. V was shortened by 2 bases and J by 6 bases, with 16 bases between the two germline ends. The germline V gene has CDR1 KGHSH and CDR2 LQKENI. This CDR3 region has 15 residues. The CDR3 protein is CASSPTQESGAEAFF. Here the CDR3 DNA reads TGTGCCAGCTCACCAACCCAGGAGTCAGGCGCTGAAGCTTTCTTT.

The V gene is TRBV27, the J gene TRBJ1-1; no definite D call. The germline CDR1 and CDR2 sequences are MNHEY and SMNVEV (reference sequence). V was pared by 4 bases and J by 0 bases, with 12 bases between. The CDR3 sequence is 15 residues long. The DNA of the CDR3 is TGTGCCAGCAGTTACCTCGATGGTCTGAACACTGAAGCTTTCTTT. The encoded protein is CASSYLDGLNTEAFF.

This rearrangement joins TRBV6-6 to TRBJ1-1; D gene ambiguous. Germline assignment: CDR1 MNHNY and CDR2 SVGAGI (reference sequence). Trimming stripped 8 bases from V and 11 bases from J, with 15 bases between. CDR3 length equals 11 residues. In nucleotides, the CDR3 is TGTGCCAGCGTGCTTGGTTTTTTGGCTTTCTTT. Translating gives CASVLGFLAFF.